The rows below give T cell receptor beta chains drawn from one sample of a study of cytomegalovirus exposure and HLA in healthy donors. Clones were read by immunoSEQ multiplex PCR, and TCRdb kept only the in-frame ones, dropping some. The sample carries 150,000 to 200,000 clones, 87% recorded once. The specimen was PBMCs. The receptor source for this set is a woman aged 25-40 years in good health and CMV-seronegative. The CDR3 runs from the conserved cysteine through the conserved F or W. Fields, in order: V gene, clone size, J gene, D gene, CDR3 protein, CDR3 DNA. The D gene is left open where the match is weak. Clone size appears in some rows only: once, few, many, or a class for an expanded clone.

V: TRBV10-3; size: NA; J: TRBJ1-4; D: NA; CDR3: CATTLVTANEKLFF; DNA: TGTGCCACCACCCTAGTGACAGCTAATGAAAAACTGTTTTTT
V: TRBV6-1; size: NA; J: TRBJ2-7; D: NA; CDR3: CASSSRGRTSYEQYF; DNA: TGTGCCAGCAGTTCACGGGGAAGGACCTCCTACGAGCAGTACTTC
V: TRBV27; size: NA; J: TRBJ1-2; D: NA; CDR3: CASSHRQNYGYTF; DNA: TGTGCCAGCAGTCACCGACAGAACTATGGCTACACCTTC
V: TRBV29-1; size: NA; J: TRBJ2-1; D: TRBD1; CDR3: CSVVGQGGNEQFF; DNA: TGCAGCGTTGTGGGACAGGGTGGCAATGAGCAGTTCTTC
V: TRBV7-9; size: NA; J: TRBJ2-7; D: NA; CDR3: CASSPRGYEQYF; DNA: TGTGCCAGCAGCCCCCGGGGCTACGAGCAGTACTTC
V: TRBV7-2; size: NA; J: TRBJ1-5; D: TRBD1; CDR3: CASSSRTGAGSNQPQHF; DNA: TGTGCCAGCAGCTCAAGGACAGGGGCCGGTAGCAATCAGCCCCAGCATTTT
V: TRBV7-9; size: NA; J: TRBJ2-1; D: TRBD2; CDR3: CASSPPSGNPYNEQFF; DNA: TGTGCCAGCAGCCCGCCTAGCGGGAACCCCTACAATGAGCAGTTCTTC
V: TRBV6-5; size: NA; J: TRBJ2-1; D: TRBD1; CDR3: CASSYYLAGGYNEQFF; DNA: TGTGCCAGCAGTTACTATTTGGCAGGGGGTTACAATGAGCAGTTCTTC
V: TRBV4-3; size: few; J: TRBJ1-5; D: NA; CDR3: CASSPQLSNNQPQHF; DNA: TGCGCCAGCAGCCCCCAACTGAGTAACAATCAGCCCCAGCATTTT
V: TRBV30; size: NA; J: TRBJ1-3; D: NA; CDR3: CAWSRGGSPGNTIYF; DNA: TGTGCCTGGAGTCGGGGGGGCTCCCCAGGCAACACCATATATTTT
V: TRBV6-6; size: NA; J: TRBJ2-1; D: NA; CDR3: CASGSAFDEQFF; DNA: TGTGCCAGCGGGAGCGCTTTCGATGAGCAGTTCTTC
V: TRBV6-5; size: NA; J: TRBJ2-6; D: TRBD1; CDR3: CASSIGTAGANVLTF; DNA: TGTGCCAGCAGTATAGGGACAGCTGGGGCCAACGTCCTGACTTTC
V: TRBV11-2; size: NA; J: TRBJ2-2; D: NA; CDR3: CASSLDRSRIGELFF; DNA: TGTGCCAGCAGCTTAGATCGGAGCCGCATCGGGGAGCTGTTTTTT
V: TRBV5-1; size: NA; J: TRBJ1-4; D: TRBD1; CDR3: CASSPPGQSNEKLFF; DNA: TGCGCCAGCAGCCCCCCGGGACAGTCAAATGAAAAACTGTTTTTT
V: TRBV7-2; size: NA; J: TRBJ2-7; D: NA; CDR3: CASSRDFYEQYF; DNA: TGTGCCAGCAGTAGGGACTTTTACGAGCAGTACTTC
V: TRBV13; size: NA; J: TRBJ1-6; D: NA; CDR3: CASSLGQGRNSPLHF; DNA: TGTGCCAGCAGCTTAGGCCAGGGGCGAAATTCACCCCTCCACTTT
V: TRBV19; size: NA; J: TRBJ2-5; D: NA; CDR3: CASSIGQGKGTQYF; DNA: TGTGCCAGTAGTATAGGTCAGGGTAAAGGGACCCAGTACTTC
V: TRBV18; size: NA; J: TRBJ1-5; D: NA; CDR3: CASSPGAGNQPQHF; DNA: TGTGCCAGCTCACCTGGGGCAGGTAATCAGCCCCAGCATTTT
V: TRBV11-2; size: NA; J: TRBJ2-5; D: TRBD1; CDR3: CASSSRTGPETQYF; DNA: TGTGCCAGCAGCTCCCGGACAGGGCCCGAGACCCAGTACTTC
V: TRBV18; size: few; J: TRBJ2-1; D: NA; CDR3: CASSPFRRDSYNEQFF; DNA: TGTGCCAGCTCACCATTTCGGCGGGATTCCTACAATGAGCAGTTCTTC
V: TRBV9; size: few; J: TRBJ2-7; D: TRBD2; CDR3: CASSGSGESYEQYF; DNA: TGTGCCAGCAGCGGTAGCGGGGAGTCCTACGAGCAGTACTTC
V: TRBV5-4; size: NA; J: TRBJ2-7; D: TRBD1; CDR3: CASSPRDRGYEQYF; DNA: TGTGCCAGCAGCCCGCGAGACAGGGGCTACGAGCAGTACTTC
V: TRBV7-8; size: NA; J: TRBJ1-2; D: TRBD1; CDR3: CASSVRAAQGAPLYGYTF; DNA: TGTGCCAGCAGCGTTAGGGCAGCCCAGGGGGCGCCTCTCTATGGCTACACCTTC
V: TRBV11-2; size: NA; J: TRBJ1-2; D: NA; CDR3: CASSPAGAGGYTF; DNA: TGTGCCAGCAGCCCGGCAGGGGCTGGCGGCTACACCTTC
V: TRBV19; size: NA; J: TRBJ2-3; D: TRBD2; CDR3: CASSRLAGASTDTQYF; DNA: TGTGCCAGTAGCCGGCTAGCGGGTGCTAGCACAGATACGCAGTATTTT
V: TRBV5-1; size: few; J: TRBJ1-2; D: NA; CDR3: CASSWGSGYTF; DNA: TGCGCCAGCAGCTGGGGCTCCGGCTACACCTTC
V: TRBV5-1; size: NA; J: TRBJ1-1; D: NA; CDR3: CASSFRDRFTEAFF; DNA: TGCGCCAGCAGCTTCCGTGACAGGTTCACTGAAGCTTTCTTT
V: TRBV5-1; size: NA; J: TRBJ1-1; D: TRBD1; CDR3: CASSLPQGNTEAFF; DNA: TGCGCCAGCAGCTTACCACAGGGGAATACTGAAGCTTTCTTT
V: TRBV6-6; size: NA; J: TRBJ1-1; D: TRBD1; CDR3: CASRFRQGDTEAFF; DNA: TGTGCCAGCAGATTTCGTCAGGGGGACACTGAAGCTTTCTTT
V: TRBV27; size: NA; J: TRBJ2-1; D: NA; CDR3: CASSRRGDSWPYNEQFF; DNA: TGTGCCAGCAGCCGAAGGGGGGACAGCTGGCCCTACAATGAGCAGTTCTTC
V: TRBV7-3; size: NA; J: TRBJ1-1; D: NA; CDR3: CASSLFGGHGTEAFF; DNA: TGTGCCAGCAGCTTATTCGGGGGGCACGGCACTGAAGCTTTCTTT
V: TRBV9; size: once; J: TRBJ2-7; D: NA; CDR3: CASSVGGEFRSYEQYF; DNA: TGTGCCAGCAGCGTAGGAGGAGAGTTTCGCTCCTACGAGCAGTACTTC
V: TRBV15; size: once; J: TRBJ2-7; D: NA; CDR3: CATSRDLTYEQYF; DNA: TGTGCCACCAGCAGAGACCTAACCTACGAGCAGTACTTC
V: TRBV28; size: NA; J: TRBJ2-7; D: TRBD1; CDR3: CATETGSTYEQYF; DNA: TGTGCCACCGAGACAGGGTCTACCTACGAGCAGTACTTC
V: TRBV28; size: NA; J: TRBJ1-5; D: TRBD1; CDR3: CASIADRSNQPQHF; DNA: TGTGCCAGCATCGCGGACAGGAGCAATCAGCCCCAGCATTTT
V: TRBV5-4; size: once; J: TRBJ1-1; D: NA; CDR3: CASSPAGQKNTEAFF; DNA: TGTGCCAGCAGCCCGGCCGGACAGAAGAACACTGAAGCTTTCTTT
V: TRBV5-6; size: NA; J: TRBJ2-7; D: NA; CDR3: CASSSILQGGSYEQYF; DNA: TGTGCCAGCAGCTCAATACTACAGGGCGGCTCCTACGAGCAGTACTTC
V: TRBV11-2; size: NA; J: TRBJ2-7; D: NA; CDR3: CASSLDRQERGSYEQYF; DNA: TGTGCCAGCAGCTTAGACCGACAGGAGAGAGGTTCCTACGAGCAGTACTTC
V: TRBV7-2; size: NA; J: TRBJ1-4; D: NA; CDR3: CASSVSVPAGEKLFF; DNA: TGTGCCAGCAGCGTTAGTGTCCCGGCCGGGGAAAAACTGTTTTTT
V: TRBV6-4; size: NA; J: TRBJ2-6; D: NA; CDR3: CASSDSGQGANVLTF; DNA: TGTGCCAGCAGTGACTCGGGGCAAGGGGCCAACGTCCTGACTTTC
V: TRBV4-3; size: NA; J: TRBJ2-2; D: NA; CDR3: CASSQVVTGELFF; DNA: TGCGCCAGCAGCCAAGTCGTTACCGGGGAGCTGTTTTTT
V: TRBV29-1; size: NA; J: TRBJ2-5; D: TRBD2; CDR3: CSVEGVAGVRETQYF; DNA: TGCAGCGTTGAAGGAGTAGCGGGAGTACGAGAGACCCAGTACTTC
V: TRBV29-1; size: NA; J: TRBJ2-7; D: NA; CDR3: CSVGSGRYEQYF; DNA: TGCAGCGTTGGCTCAGGGAGGTACGAGCAGTACTTC
V: TRBV5-5; size: NA; J: TRBJ1-2; D: TRBD1; CDR3: CASSLGRTGWNYGYTF; DNA: TGTGCCAGCAGCTTGGGAAGGACAGGGTGGAACTATGGCTACACCTTC
V: TRBV5-1; size: NA; J: TRBJ1-1; D: NA; CDR3: CASSLTGYPEAFF; DNA: TGCGCCAGCAGCTTGACAGGGTACCCTGAAGCTTTCTTT
V: TRBV7-6; size: few; J: TRBJ1-1; D: NA; CDR3: CASSAQTPSQNTEAFF; DNA: TGTGCCAGCAGCGCCCAGACACCCTCCCAGAACACTGAAGCTTTCTTT
V: TRBV29-1; size: NA; J: TRBJ2-7; D: TRBD1; CDR3: CSVGGGTGFYEQYF; DNA: TGCAGCGTTGGAGGGGGCACAGGGTTCTACGAGCAGTACTTC
V: TRBV9; size: NA; J: TRBJ2-7; D: NA; CDR3: CASSVGGSVSYEQYF; DNA: TGTGCCAGCAGCGTAGGGGGCAGCGTCTCCTACGAGCAGTACTTC
V: TRBV30; size: NA; J: TRBJ2-3; D: TRBD2; CDR3: CAWSVRREGPDTQYF; DNA: TGTGCCTGGAGTGTGCGGCGGGAGGGCCCAGATACGCAGTATTTT
V: TRBV6-5; size: NA; J: TRBJ2-1; D: NA; CDR3: CASRADSYNEQFF; DNA: TGTGCCAGCAGAGCGGACAGCTACAATGAGCAGTTCTTC
V: TRBV19; size: NA; J: TRBJ1-3; D: TRBD1; CDR3: CASDGWTRDRGNTIYF; DNA: TGTGCCAGTGATGGATGGACCCGGGACAGGGGGAACACCATATATTTT
V: TRBV4-2; size: NA; J: TRBJ1-2; D: NA; CDR3: CASSQEQGPYGYTF; DNA: TGTGCCAGCAGCCAAGAACAGGGCCCCTATGGCTACACCTTC